The clone carrying this T cell receptor beta chain was detected many times. Its antigen is undetermined. Each CDR3 protein gets one entry after TCRdb re-called the PCR reads with MiXCR. The data contain under 350,000 distinct CDR3 sequences, 24% of them singletons. Germline CDR1 DFQATT, CDR2 SNEGSKA (reference sequence). The CDR3 extends over 12 amino acids. V lost 5 bases and J lost 4, with 12 bases in between. The data stem from a study of molecular identifiers for immune sequencing clone quantification. Whole-study findings and limits: A single cell's spiked Jurkat TCR RNA was reportedly detectable among roughly 1 million naive cells.

Sorting was used to obtain naive CD8 T cells (CD8+CD4-CCR7+CD45RA+). The clonotype was recovered from a human donor in good health. Some libraries in this study had Jurkat cell RNA spiked in. The gene calls are TRBV20-1 and TRBJ2-7; unclear D gene. The sequenced sample was naive CD8+ T cells from blood, with Jurkat cell RNA spiked in. Subset meaning: FACS-sorted CD8+CD4-CCR7+CD45RA+ naive T cells. CDR3 protein: CSARNKDYEQYF. The DNA for the CDR3 is TGCAGTGCTCGAAATAAGGATTACGAGCAGTACTTC.